The TCR beta chain described here comes from a study of tissue T cells after allogeneic stem cell transplantation. Overall study results and limits: Some tissue clones might be persisting host cells; their alloreactivity or antigen specificity was not determined. Anatomically similar tissues had similar TCR repertoires within each patient.

The time point is: mouse harvest day 7 after allogeneic transplant. Tail vein injection delivered 10^7 T-cell-depleted bone marrow cells and 10^6 splenic CD5+ T cells. Tissues came from B6→BALB/c major-mismatch GVHD mice at day 7 or 14. This clone has only a few counts. Its antigen is not identified. Germline and genes here are mouse. The protocol was immunoSEQ multiplex PCR, while the TCRdb copy is restricted to in-frame clones and leaves out a portion. This table has some 7,600 clones, around half appearing once. This clonotype was obtained from a female BALB/c mouse given C57BL/6 T cells with graft-versus-host disease after an allogeneic hematopoietic cell transplant. The sample comprised lymph node tissue.

The CDR3 here is CASSFWINQDTQYF. The CDR3 bases that were read are TGTGCCAGCAGTTTCTGGATTAACCAAGACACCCAGTAC. V gene TRBV14 combines with J gene TRBJ2-5; D uncertain. Coverage ceases 1 residue before the CDR3 finishes, and the germline J gene fills in the end. V shed 0 bases and J shed 0 bases, with 5 bases lying between them. Germline V gene sequence: CDR1 SGHDT, CDR2 FRDEAV. The CDR3 totals 14 residues.